The clone carrying this T cell receptor beta chain was counted a few times. Its antigen is unknown. Sequencing ends 3 residues short of the CDR3 end; the germline J gene provides the rest. This entry comes from a study of T cell clonality in common variable immunodeficiency. The data were produced by immunoSEQ multiplex PCR, yet TCRdb's version contains in-frame clones alone and is incomplete. This repertoire holds tens of thousands of clones, and none appear only once. Notes on the study in general: CVID subjects had higher TCRbeta clonality than healthy controls, most marked in about a third. Reportedly, TCR beta sequences from common variable immunodeficiency showed fewer deletions and N-nucleotide insertions.

Most patients and controls had Caucasian heritage. Germline V lookup: CDR1 SNHLY, CDR2 FYNNEI. The CDR3 totals 14 residues. J lost 1 base, V lost 5 bases, and 2 bases had no gene match. The rearrangement uses TRBV2 and TRBJ2-5; 9 nucleotides agree with TRBD1. The clonotype originates from a human donor with common variable immunodeficiency. The sequencing input was peripheral blood mononuclear cells. CDR3 DNA, as far as it was read: TGTGCCAGCAGTCCGACAGGGGGCCAAGAGACC. Translating gives CASSPTGGQET. The whole CDR3 region reads CASSPTGGQETQYF. The entire variable domain, with the rest obtained from reference TRBV2 and TRBJ2-5, is as follows: EPEVTQTPSHQVTQMGQEVILRCVPISNHLYFYWYRQILGQKVEFLVSFYNNEISEKSEIFDDQFSVERPDGSNFTLKIRSTKLEDSAMYFCASSPTGGQETQYFGPGTRLLVL.